The present TCR beta chain was sequenced within a study of T cell clones after liver transplantation. About the research overall: Blood was drawn pre-transplant, before withdrawal, and after full or failed withdrawal.

V lost 3 bases to trimming and J lost 2 bases; unmatched junction nucleotides: 10. The germline V gene encodes CDR1 MDHEN and CDR2 SYDVKM. CDR3 length equals 18 residues. Repertoires were generated with immunoSEQ multiplex PCR, while TCRdb's copy carries only in-frame clones and drops some. The table has around 51,000 clones, about nine tenths seen once; the top ten hold roughly an eighth. The receptor was isolated from a human patient who received a liver transplant. Among the T cells, some may be from the graft donor. Specimen: CD8+ T cells from blood, collected 12 months after liver transplant. The chain links TRBV28 to TRBJ2-3, with 11 bases identical to TRBD2. The chain's CDR3 is CASSFGLAGGLLTDTQYF. The CDR3 DNA reads TGTGCCAGCAGTTTTGGTCTAGCGGGAGGCCTCCTCACAGATACGCAGTATTTT.